This TCR beta chain was identified in a study of T cells in localized non-small cell lung cancer. Study outcomes and limitations: A median of 57 clones ranked among the top 100 in tumor appeared in adjacent lung. Adjacent uninvolved lung tissue had the highest T cell clonality, exceeding tumor. Longer overall survival was linked to higher blood T cell density. Sequence data derive from only one tumor region, so heterogeneity remains possible.

Method: immunoSEQ multiplex PCR; TCRdb's copy keeps in-frame clones and lacks some. Among tens of thousands of clones listed, roughly nine tenths were seen once. Note on this clone: The antigen is unknown.

Deletions cut 6 bases from V and 3 bases from J, with 12 bases between. Germline CDR1 and CDR2: ENHRY and SYGVKD. This CDR3 region has 14 residues. J is TRBJ2-1 and V is TRBV10-3, with D possibly being TRBD2 (5 bases). The TCR sequence derives from a woman between 35 and 75 years old with stage II lung adenocarcinoma. The starting material was PBMCs, obtained before any cancer treatment. The CDR3 spells CAISEISDYNEQFF. Here the CDR3 DNA reads TGTGCCATCAGCGAGATTAGCGACTACAATGAGCAGTTCTTC.